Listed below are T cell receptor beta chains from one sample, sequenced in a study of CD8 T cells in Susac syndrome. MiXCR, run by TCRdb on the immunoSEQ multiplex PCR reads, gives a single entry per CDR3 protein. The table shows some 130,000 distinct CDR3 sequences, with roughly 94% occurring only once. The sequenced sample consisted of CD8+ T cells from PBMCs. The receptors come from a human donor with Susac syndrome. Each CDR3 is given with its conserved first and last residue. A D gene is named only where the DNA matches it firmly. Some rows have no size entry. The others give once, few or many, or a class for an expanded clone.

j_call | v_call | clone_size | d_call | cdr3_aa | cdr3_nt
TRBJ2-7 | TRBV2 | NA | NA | CASSLGSDEQYF | TGTGCCAGCAGTCTCGGGTCCGACGAGCAGTACTTC
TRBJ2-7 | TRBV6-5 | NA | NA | CASSYSARQASSYEQYF | TGTGCCAGCAGTTACTCGGCCCGACAGGCCAGCTCCTACGAGCAGTACTTC
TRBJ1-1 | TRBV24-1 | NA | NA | CATSDSTEAFF | TGTGCCACCAGTGATAGCACTGAAGCTTTCTTT
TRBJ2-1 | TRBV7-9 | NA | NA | CASSLALDRLGKGEQFF | TGTGCCAGCAGCTTAGCCCTGGACCGTTTAGGGAAAGGTGAGCAGTTCTTC
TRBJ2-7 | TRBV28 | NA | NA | CASSPGPLTYEQYF | TGTGCCAGCAGCCCGGGACCCCTAACCTACGAGCAGTACTTC
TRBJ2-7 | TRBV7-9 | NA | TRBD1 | CASSPRQGYQQYF | TGTGCCAGCAGCCCACGACAGGGATATCAGCAGTACTTC
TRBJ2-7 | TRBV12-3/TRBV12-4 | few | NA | CASTLSEGGEQYF | TGTGCCAGCACCCTGAGCGAGGGCGGAGAGCAGTACTTC
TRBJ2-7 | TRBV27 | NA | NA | CASSLVPPRNEQYF | TGTGCCAGCAGTTTAGTTCCGCCGAGGAACGAGCAGTACTTC
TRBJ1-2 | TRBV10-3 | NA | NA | CATEGQGEGYTF | TGTGCCACCGAGGGGCAGGGTGAAGGCTACACCTTC
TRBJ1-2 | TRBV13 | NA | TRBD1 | CASSFPGQGASGGYTF | TGTGCCAGCAGCTTTCCGGGACAGGGGGCCTCGGGGGGCTACACCTTC
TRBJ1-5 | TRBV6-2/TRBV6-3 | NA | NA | CASAWGGSNQPQHF | TGTGCCAGCGCCTGGGGGGGAAGCAATCAGCCCCAGCATTTT
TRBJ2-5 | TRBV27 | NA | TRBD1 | CASSSGDRQETQYF | TGTGCCAGCAGTTCCGGGGACAGGCAAGAGACCCAGTACTTC
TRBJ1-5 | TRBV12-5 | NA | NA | CASGLASGQPQHF | TGTGCTAGTGGCCTCGCCAGCGGTCAGCCCCAGCATTTT
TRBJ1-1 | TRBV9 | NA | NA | CASSVTWANTEAFF | TGTGCCAGCAGCGTGACATGGGCGAACACTGAAGCTTTCTTT
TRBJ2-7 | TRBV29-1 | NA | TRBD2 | CSVEASGNFPEQYF | TGCAGCGTTGAAGCCAGCGGGAATTTCCCCGAGCAGTACTTC
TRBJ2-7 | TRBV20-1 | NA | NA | CSASQTATYEQYF | TGCAGTGCCTCGCAGACGGCGACCTACGAGCAGTACTTC
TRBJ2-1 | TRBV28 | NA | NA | CASSLLYNEQFF | TGTGCCAGCAGTCTATTATACAATGAGCAGTTCTTC
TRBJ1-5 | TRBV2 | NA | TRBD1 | CASQAGRQGNQPQHF | TGTGCCAGCCAGGCAGGGAGACAGGGGAATCAGCCCCAGCATTTT
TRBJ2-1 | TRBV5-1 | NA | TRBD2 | CASCRFAAGGPVNEQFF | TGCGCCAGCTGCAGATTCGCGGCGGGAGGGCCTGTAAATGAGCAGTTCTTC
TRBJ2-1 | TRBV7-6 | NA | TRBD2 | CASSLGRGGPDSYNEQFF | TGTGCCAGCAGCTTAGGGCGGGGGGGGCCCGACTCCTACAATGAGCAGTTCTTC
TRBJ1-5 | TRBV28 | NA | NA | CASSTQMLGNQPQHF | TGTGCCAGCAGCACCCAGATGCTCGGCAATCAGCCCCAGCATTTT
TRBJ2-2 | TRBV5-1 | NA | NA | CASSSPREGDTGELFF | TGCGCCAGCAGCTCCCCCCGGGAAGGGGACACCGGGGAGCTGTTTTTT
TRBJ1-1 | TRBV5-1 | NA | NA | CASSFRSMNTEAFF | TGCGCCAGCAGCTTTCGCAGCATGAACACTGAAGCTTTCTTT
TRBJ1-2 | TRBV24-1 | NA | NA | CATSDWDYGYTF | TGTGCCACCAGTGATTGGGATTATGGCTACACCTTC
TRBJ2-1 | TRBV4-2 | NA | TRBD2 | CASSQERTSVSNEQFF | TGTGCCAGCAGCCAAGAGAGGACTAGCGTGTCCAATGAGCAGTTCTTC
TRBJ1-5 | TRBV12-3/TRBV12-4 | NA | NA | CASSGSTQHF | TGTGCCAGCAGTGGGAGTACCCAGCATTTT
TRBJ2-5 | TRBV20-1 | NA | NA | CSAPVSEETQYF | TGCAGTGCTCCTGTCAGTGAAGAGACCCAGTACTTC
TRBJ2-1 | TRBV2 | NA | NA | CAAGPNENNEQFF | TGTGCCGCGGGACCTAACGAGAACAATGAGCAGTTCTTC
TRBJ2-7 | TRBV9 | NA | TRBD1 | CASSVAGTGGSAEQYF | TGTGCCAGCAGCGTAGCGGGGACAGGGGGGTCAGCCGAGCAGTACTTC
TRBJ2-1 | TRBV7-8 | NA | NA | CASSSRDPRYEQFF | TGTGCCAGCAGCTCCCGGGACCCTCGTTATGAGCAGTTCTTC
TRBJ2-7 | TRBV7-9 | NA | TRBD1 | CASSPEDRVAEQYF | TGTGCCAGCAGCCCCGAGGACAGGGTAGCCGAGCAGTACTTC
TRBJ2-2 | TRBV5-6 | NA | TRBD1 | CASSRRDRLFTGELFF | TGTGCCAGCAGCCGGAGGGACAGGCTATTCACCGGGGAGCTGTTTTTT
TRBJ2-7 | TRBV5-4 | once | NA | CASSAGTNSYEQYF | TGTGCCAGCAGCGCCGGGACGAACTCCTACGAGCAGTACTTC
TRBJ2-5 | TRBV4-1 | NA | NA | CASSHGPPPKEETQYF | TGCGCCAGCAGCCATGGGCCTCCGCCAAAAGAAGAGACCCAGTACTTC
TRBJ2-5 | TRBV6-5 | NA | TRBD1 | CASSRRDRDQETQYF | TGTGCCAGCAGCCGCAGAGACAGGGACCAAGAGACCCAGTACTTC
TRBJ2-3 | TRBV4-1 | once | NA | CASSQDDKEDYDTQYF | TGCGCCAGCAGCCAAGATGATAAGGAGGACTACGATACGCAGTATTTT
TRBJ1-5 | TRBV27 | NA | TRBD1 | CASSPLGDRNQPQHF | TGTGCCAGCAGTCCTCTGGGGGACAGAAATCAGCCCCAGCATTTT
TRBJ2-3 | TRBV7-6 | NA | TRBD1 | CASSPGTGFADTQYF | TGTGCCAGCAGCCCCGGGACAGGGTTCGCAGATACGCAGTATTTT
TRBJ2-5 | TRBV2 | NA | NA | CASSDGQGAQETQYF | TGTGCCAGCAGTGACGGCCAGGGAGCTCAAGAGACCCAGTACTTC
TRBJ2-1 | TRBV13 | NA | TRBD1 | CASSWVWDREGNEQFF | TGTGCCAGCAGCTGGGTCTGGGACAGGGAGGGAAATGAGCAGTTCTTC
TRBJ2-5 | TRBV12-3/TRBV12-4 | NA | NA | CATVLGETQYF | TGTGCCACCGTCTTGGGGGAGACCCAGTACTTC
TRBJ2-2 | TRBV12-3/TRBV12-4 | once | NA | CASSHGNTGELFF | TGTGCCAGCAGTCATGGGAACACCGGGGAGCTGTTTTTT
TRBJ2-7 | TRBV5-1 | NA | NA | CASSPNPSRDGATYEQYF | TGCGCCAGCAGCCCAAACCCGAGCCGGGACGGAGCTACCTACGAGCAGTACTTC
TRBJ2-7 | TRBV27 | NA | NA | CASSPQGWGSYEQYF | TGTGCCAGCAGTCCACAGGGATGGGGCTCCTACGAGCAGTACTTC
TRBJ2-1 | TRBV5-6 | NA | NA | CASRGTSNEQFF | TGTGCCAGCAGGGGGACTTCCAATGAGCAGTTCTTC
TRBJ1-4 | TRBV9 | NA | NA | CASSVGQGMNEKLFF | TGTGCCAGCAGCGTAGGGCAGGGGATGAATGAAAAACTGTTTTTT
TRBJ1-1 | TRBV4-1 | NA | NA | CASSQVNELPRDEAFF | TGCGCCAGCAGCCAAGTAAACGAGCTTCCCAGGGATGAAGCTTTCTTT
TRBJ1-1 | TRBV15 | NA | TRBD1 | CATSRTGSTEAFF | TGTGCCACCAGCAGGACAGGGTCCACTGAAGCTTTCTTT
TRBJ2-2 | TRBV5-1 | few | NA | CASSPKSTGELFF | TGCGCCAGCAGCCCTAAGAGCACCGGGGAGCTGTTTTTT
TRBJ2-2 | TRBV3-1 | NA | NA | CASSQGLGTGELFF | TGTGCCAGCAGCCAGGGGTTGGGGACCGGGGAGCTGTTTTTT
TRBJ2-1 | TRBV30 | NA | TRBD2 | CAWSLIAGGVNEQFF | TGTGCCTGGAGCCTGATAGCGGGAGGCGTCAATGAGCAGTTCTTC
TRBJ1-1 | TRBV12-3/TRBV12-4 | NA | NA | CASMRDAEAFF | TGTGCCAGCATGAGGGACGCTGAAGCTTTCTTT
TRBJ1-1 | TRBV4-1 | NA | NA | CASSQDGYGNTEAFF | TGCGCCAGCAGCCAAGATGGGTATGGGAACACTGAAGCTTTCTTT
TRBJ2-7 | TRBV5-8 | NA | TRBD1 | CASSGGTGGFFYFEQYF | TGTGCCAGCAGCGGGGGAACAGGGGGCTTCTTTTATTTCGAGCAGTACTTC
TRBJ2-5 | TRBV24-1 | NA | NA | CATSVFGETQYF | TGTGCCACCAGTGTTTTCGGGGAGACCCAGTACTTC
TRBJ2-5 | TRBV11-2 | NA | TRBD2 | CASSLDGGLAVETQYF | TGTGCCAGCAGCTTAGATGGGGGACTAGCGGTAGAGACCCAGTACTTC
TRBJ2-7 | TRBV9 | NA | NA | CASSPTSSYEQYF | TGTGCCAGCAGCCCCACGAGCTCCTACGAGCAGTACTTC
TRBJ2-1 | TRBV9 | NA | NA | CASTPIDNNEQFF | TGTGCCAGCACCCCGATCGATAACAATGAGCAGTTCTTC
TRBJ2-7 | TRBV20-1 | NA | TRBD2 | CSATGGASYEQYF | TGCAGTGCTACGGGGGGGGCTTCCTACGAGCAGTACTTC